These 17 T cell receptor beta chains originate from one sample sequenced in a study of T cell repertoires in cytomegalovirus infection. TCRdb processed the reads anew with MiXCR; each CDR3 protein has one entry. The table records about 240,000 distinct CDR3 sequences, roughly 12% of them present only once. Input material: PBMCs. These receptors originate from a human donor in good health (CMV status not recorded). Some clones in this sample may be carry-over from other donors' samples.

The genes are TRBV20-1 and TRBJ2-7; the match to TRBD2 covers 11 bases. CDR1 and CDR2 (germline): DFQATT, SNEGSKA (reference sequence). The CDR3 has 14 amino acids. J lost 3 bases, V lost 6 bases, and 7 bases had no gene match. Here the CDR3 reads CSARGGTSGYEQYF. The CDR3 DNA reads TGCAGTGCCCGAGGGGGGACTAGCGGCTACGAGCAGTACTTC.

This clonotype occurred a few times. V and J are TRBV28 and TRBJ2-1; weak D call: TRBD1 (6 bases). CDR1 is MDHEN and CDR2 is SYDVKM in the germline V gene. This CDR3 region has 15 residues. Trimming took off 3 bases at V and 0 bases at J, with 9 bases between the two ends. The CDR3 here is CASSFTGSSYNEQFF. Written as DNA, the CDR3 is TGTGCCAGCAGTTTCACAGGGAGCTCCTACAATGAGCAGTTCTTC.

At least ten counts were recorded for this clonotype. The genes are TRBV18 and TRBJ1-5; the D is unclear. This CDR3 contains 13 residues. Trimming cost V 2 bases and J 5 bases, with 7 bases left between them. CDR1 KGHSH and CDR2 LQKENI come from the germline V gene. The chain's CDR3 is CASSPSRDQPQHF. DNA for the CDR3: TGTGCCAGCTCACCATCTCGAGATCAGCCCCAGCATTTT.

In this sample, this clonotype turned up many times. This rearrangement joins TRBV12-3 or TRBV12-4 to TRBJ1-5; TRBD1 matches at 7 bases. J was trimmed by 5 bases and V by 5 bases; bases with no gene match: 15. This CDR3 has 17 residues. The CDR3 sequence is CASSQPTGNLRDQPQHF. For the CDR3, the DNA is TGTGCCAGCAGTCAACCGACAGGGAACCTCCGGGATCAGCCCCAGCATTTT.

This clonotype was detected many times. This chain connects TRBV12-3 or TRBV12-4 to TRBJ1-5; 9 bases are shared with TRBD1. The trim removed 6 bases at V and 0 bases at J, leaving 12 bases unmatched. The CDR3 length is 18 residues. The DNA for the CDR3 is TGTGCCAGCAGCCCGGGACAGGGAGGGAGATATAGCAATCAGCCCCAGCATTTT. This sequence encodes CASSPGQGGRYSNQPQHF.

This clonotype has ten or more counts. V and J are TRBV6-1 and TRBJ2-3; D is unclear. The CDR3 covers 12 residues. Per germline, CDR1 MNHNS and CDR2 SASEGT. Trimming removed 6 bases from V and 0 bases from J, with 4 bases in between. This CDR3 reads CASRKSTDTQYF. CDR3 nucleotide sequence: TGTGCCAGCAGGAAGAGCACAGATACGCAGTATTTT.

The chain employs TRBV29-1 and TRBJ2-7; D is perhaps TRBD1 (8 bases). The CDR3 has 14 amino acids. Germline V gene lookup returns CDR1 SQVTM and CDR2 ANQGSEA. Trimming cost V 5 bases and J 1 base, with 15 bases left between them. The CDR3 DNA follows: TGCAGCGTTTCTGGACAGGGACTATCCTACGAGCAGTACTTC. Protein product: CSVSGQGLSYEQYF.

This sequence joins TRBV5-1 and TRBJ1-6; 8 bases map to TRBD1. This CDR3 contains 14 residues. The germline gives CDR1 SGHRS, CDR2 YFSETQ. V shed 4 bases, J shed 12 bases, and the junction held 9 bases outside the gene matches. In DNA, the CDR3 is TGCGCCAGCAGCAGAACGACAGGGGAGGAACCCCTCCACTTT. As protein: CASSRTTGEEPLHF.

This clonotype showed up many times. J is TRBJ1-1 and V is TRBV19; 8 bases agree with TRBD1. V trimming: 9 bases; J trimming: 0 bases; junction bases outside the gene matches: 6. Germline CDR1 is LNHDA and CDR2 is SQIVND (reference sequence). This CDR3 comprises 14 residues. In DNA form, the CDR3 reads TGTGCCAGGAGGACAGGGATGGTGAACACTGAAGCTTTCTTT. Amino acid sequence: CARRTGMVNTEAFF.

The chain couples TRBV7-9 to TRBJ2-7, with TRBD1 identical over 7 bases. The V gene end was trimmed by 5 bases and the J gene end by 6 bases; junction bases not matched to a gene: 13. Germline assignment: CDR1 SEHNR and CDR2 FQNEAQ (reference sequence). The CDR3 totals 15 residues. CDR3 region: CASSVTGAATSEQYF. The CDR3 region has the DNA TGTGCCAGCAGCGTAACAGGGGCCGCCACAAGCGAGCAGTACTTC.

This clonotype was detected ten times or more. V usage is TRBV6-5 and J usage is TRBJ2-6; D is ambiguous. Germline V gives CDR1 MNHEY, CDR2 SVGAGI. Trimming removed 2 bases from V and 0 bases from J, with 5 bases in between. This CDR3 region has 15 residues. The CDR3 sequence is CASSYGSSGANVLTF. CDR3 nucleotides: TGTGCCAGCAGTTACGGTAGCTCTGGGGCCAACGTCCTGACTTTC.

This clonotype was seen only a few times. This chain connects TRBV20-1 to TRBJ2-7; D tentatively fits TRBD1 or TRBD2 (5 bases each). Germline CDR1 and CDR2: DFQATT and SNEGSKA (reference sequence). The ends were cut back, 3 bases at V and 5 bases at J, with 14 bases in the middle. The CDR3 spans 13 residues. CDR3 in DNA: TGCAGTGCTAGGAGGGACGCCCGGCACGAGCAGTACTTC. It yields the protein CSARRDARHEQYF.

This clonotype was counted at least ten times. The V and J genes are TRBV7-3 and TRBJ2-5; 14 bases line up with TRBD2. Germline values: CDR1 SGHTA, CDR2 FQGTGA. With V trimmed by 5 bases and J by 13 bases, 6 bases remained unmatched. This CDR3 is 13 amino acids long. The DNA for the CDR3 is TGTGCCAGCAGCCCCGGGACTAGCGGGGGCCGGTACTTC. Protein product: CASSPGTSGGRYF.

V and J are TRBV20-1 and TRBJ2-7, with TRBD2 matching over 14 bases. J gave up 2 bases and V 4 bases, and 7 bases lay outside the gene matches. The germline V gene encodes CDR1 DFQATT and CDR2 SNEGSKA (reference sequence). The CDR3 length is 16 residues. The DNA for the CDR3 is TGCAGTGCTACCGGGACTAGCGGGGGACCTACCTACGAGCAGTACTTC. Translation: CSATGTSGGPTYEQYF.

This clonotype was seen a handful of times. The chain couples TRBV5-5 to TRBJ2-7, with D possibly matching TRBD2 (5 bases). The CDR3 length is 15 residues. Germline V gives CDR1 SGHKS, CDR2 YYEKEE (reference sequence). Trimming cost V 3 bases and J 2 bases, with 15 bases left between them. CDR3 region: CASSYRDGRAYEQYF. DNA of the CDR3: TGTGCCAGCAGCTACCGGGATGGCCGGGCCTACGAGCAGTACTTC.

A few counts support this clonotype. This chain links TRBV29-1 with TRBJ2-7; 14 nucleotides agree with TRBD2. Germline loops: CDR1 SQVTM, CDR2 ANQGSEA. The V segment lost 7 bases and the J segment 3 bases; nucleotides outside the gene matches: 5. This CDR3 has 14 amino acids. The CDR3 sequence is CSAGTSGGFYEQYF. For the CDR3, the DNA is TGCAGCGCCGGGACTAGCGGGGGATTCTACGAGCAGTACTTC.

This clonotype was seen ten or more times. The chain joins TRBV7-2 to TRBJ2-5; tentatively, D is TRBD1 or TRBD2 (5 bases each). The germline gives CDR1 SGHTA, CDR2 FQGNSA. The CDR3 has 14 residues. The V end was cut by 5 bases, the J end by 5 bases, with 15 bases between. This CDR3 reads CASSPGPPEETQYF. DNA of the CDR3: TGTGCCAGCAGCCCGGGGCCACCCGAGGAGACCCAGTACTTC.